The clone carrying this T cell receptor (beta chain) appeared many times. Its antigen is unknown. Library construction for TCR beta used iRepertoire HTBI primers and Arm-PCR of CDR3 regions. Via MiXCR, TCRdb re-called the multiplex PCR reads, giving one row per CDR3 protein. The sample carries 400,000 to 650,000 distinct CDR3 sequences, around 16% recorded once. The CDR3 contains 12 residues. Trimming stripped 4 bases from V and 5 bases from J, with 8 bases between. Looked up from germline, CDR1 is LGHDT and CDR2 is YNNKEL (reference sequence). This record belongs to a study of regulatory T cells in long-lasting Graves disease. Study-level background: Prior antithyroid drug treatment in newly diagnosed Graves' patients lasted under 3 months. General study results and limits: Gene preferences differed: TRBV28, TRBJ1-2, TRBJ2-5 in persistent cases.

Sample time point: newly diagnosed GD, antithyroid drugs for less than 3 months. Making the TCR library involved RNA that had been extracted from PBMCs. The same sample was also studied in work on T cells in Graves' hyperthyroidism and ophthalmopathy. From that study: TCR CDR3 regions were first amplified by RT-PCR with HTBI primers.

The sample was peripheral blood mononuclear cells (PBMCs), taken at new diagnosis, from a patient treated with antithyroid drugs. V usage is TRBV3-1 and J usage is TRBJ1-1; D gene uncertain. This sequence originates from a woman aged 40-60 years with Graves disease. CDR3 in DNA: TGTGCCAGCAGCCGATCAATAACTGAAGCTTTCTTT. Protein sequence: CASSRSITEAFF.